The clone carrying this TCR beta chain has at least ten counts. What it binds is not known. The CDR3 is 18 residues long. CDR1 is KGHSH, CDR2 LQKENI, per germline. V gave up 2 bases and J gave up 2 bases; unmatched junction bases: 7. This sample stems from a study of T cells after yellow fever vaccination. Findings and caveats of the study: FACS-sorted repertoires could contain abundant clonotypes contaminating from the bulk population. Weaker, the secondary response had a peak occurring faster, on day 5 versus 15.

For TCR, cDNA came from 5'RACE template switching, which added a universal primer site and UMIs. TCRdb reprocessed the 5' RACE reads with MiXCR, giving one entry per CDR3 protein. The sample has around 300,000 distinct CDR3 sequences, roughly 4.3% seen once. The sequenced sample was PBMCs, obtained 5 days after the yellow fever booster vaccination. The V call is TRBV18, the J call TRBJ2-4; 12 nucleotides match TRBD2. This TCR came from a man aged 18-30 years who received the YFV17D yellow fever vaccine. The CDR3 DNA reads as TGTGCCAGCTCACCAAGACTAGCGGGAGCCTTATCCAAAAACATTCAGTACTTC. Translating gives CASSPRLAGALSKNIQYF.